This TCR beta chain was obtained from a study of technical replicates of blood from a handful of donors. Germline V gene lookup returns CDR1 SNHLY and CDR2 FYNNEI. The CDR3 totals 14 residues. The germline V and J ends were trimmed by 6 bases and 0 bases, with 11 bases remaining between them. The protocol was immunoSEQ multiplex PCR, while the TCRdb copy is restricted to in-frame clones and leaves out a portion. In the table there are approximately 93,000 clones, about 93% of which are singletons. The sequence derives from a human donor in good health. The sequencing input was T cells isolated from PBMCs. This chain joins TRBV2 and TRBJ2-5; weak D call: TRBD2 (5 bases). The CDR3 loop is CASRYDYNQETQYF. The CDR3 DNA is TGTGCCAGCAGATACGACTATAACCAAGAGACCCAGTACTTC. Full variable domain (missing parts from reference TRBV2 and TRBJ2-5): EPEVTQTPSHQVTQMGQEVILRCVPISNHLYFYWYRQILGQKVEFLVSFYNNEISEKSEIFDDQFSVERPDGSNFTLKIRSTKLEDSAMYFCASRYDYNQETQYFGPGTRLLVL.